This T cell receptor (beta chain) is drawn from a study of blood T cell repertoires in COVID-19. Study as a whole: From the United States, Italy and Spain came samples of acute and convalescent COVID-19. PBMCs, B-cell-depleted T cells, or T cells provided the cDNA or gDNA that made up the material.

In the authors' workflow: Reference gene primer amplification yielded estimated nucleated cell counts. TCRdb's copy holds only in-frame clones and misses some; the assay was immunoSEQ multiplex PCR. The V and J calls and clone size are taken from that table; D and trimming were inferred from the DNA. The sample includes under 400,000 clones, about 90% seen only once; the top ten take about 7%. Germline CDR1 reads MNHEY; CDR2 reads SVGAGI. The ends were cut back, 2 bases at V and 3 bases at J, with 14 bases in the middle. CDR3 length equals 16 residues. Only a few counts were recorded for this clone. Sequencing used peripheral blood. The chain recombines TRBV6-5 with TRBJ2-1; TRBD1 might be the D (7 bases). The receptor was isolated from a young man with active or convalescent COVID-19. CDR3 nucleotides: TGTGCCAGCAGTTACGACAGGGCGGGGTTCTACAATGAGCAGTTCTTC. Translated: CASSYDRAGFYNEQFF.